The sequence of this T cell receptor beta chain was determined in a study of blood T cells in healthy people across ages. The CDR3 runs to 14 residues. Trimming removed 1 base at V and 6 bases at J, with 7 bases between. In germline, CDR1 is SGHAT, CDR2 FQNNGV. Primers used in a second PCR of about 6 to 11 cycles were a sample-barcoded 5' primer and a J-beta primer mix. Carrying 12 random nucleotides, a template-switch adaptor labeled each individual cDNA molecule. CDR3-containing paired-end reads numbered at least 2.5 million in each sample. TCRdb processed the 5' RACE reads anew with MiXCR; each CDR3 protein has one entry. The repertoire consists of about 1.6 million distinct CDR3 sequences, with about 35% occurring once and the leading ten covering about 11%. This clonotype was detected only a few times. Its antigen remains unknown. Whole-study results and caveats: Estimates drawn from one million T cells were deemed to understate diversity.

This rearrangement joins TRBV11-2 to TRBJ1-6; D remains unclear. The sequence was obtained from a woman in her twenties or thirties in good health. Sequenced: blood. In nucleotides, the CDR3 is TGTGCCAGCAGCTTAGGCCTGATTAATTCACCCCTCCACTTT. Amino acids: CASSLGLINSPLHF.